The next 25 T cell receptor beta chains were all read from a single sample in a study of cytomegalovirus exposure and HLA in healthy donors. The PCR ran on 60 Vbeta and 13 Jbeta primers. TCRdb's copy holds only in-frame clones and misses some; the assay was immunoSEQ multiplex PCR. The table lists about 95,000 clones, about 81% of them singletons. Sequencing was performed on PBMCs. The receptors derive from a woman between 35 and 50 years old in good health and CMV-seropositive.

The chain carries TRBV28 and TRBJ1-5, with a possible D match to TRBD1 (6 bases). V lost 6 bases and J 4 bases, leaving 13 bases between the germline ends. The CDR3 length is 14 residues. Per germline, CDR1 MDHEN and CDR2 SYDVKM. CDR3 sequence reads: CASSLDRRNQPQHF. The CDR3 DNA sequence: TGTGCCAGCAGCCTTGACAGGAGAAATCAGCCCCAGCATTTT.

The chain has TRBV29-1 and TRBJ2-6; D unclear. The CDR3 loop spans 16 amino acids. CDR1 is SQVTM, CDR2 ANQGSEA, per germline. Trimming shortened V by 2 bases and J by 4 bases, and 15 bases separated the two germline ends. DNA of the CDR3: TGCAGCGTTGAACCTTACCCAGGTCGCGGGGCCAACGTCCTGACTTTC. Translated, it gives CSVEPYPGRGANVLTF.

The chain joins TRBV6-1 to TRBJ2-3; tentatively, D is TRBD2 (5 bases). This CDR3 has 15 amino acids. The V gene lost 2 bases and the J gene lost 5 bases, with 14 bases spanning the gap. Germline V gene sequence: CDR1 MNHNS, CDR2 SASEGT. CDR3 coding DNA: TGTGCCAGCAGTGAATATCCGGGGTTGAAAGATACGCAGTATTTT. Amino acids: CASSEYPGLKDTQYF.

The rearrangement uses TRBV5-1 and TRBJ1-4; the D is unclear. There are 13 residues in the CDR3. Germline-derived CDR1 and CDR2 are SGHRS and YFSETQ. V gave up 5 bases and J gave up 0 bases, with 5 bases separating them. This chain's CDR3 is CASSQATNEKLFF. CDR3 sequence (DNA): TGCGCCAGCAGTCAGGCAACTAATGAAAAACTGTTTTTT.

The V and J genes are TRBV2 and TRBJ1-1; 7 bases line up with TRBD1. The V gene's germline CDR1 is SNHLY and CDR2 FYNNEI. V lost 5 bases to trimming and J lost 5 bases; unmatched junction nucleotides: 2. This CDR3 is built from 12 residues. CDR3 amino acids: CASSLQGTEAFF. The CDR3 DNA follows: TGTGCCAGCAGTCTACAGGGGACTGAAGCTTTCTTT.

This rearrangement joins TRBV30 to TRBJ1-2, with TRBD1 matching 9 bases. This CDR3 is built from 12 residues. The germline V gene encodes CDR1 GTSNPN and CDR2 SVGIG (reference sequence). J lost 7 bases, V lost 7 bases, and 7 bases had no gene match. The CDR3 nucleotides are TGTGCCTCAGGGGGACAGGGTTCTGGCTACACCTTC. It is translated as CASGGQGSGYTF.

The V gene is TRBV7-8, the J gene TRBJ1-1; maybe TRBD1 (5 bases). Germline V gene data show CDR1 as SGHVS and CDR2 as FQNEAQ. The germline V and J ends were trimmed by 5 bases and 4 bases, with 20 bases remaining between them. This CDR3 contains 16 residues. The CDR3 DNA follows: TGTGCCAGCAGCCACCCCACCAGGGCGGGGGGCACTGAAGCTTTCTTT. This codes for CASSHPTRAGGTEAFF.

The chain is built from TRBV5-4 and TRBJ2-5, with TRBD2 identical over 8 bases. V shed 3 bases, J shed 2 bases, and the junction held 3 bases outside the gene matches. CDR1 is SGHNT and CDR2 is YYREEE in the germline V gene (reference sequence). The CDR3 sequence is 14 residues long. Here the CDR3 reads CASSYGTRQETQYF. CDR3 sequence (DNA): TGTGCCAGCAGCTACGGGACTAGACAAGAGACCCAGTACTTC.

The CDR3 protein is CASTRTENTGELFF. CDR3 sequence (DNA): TGTGCCAGCACCCGGACAGAGAACACCGGGGAGCTGTTTTTT. The chain combines TRBV2 with TRBJ2-2, with D maybe TRBD1 (6 bases). V lost 7 bases, J lost 1 base, and 10 bases lay in between. The CDR3 extends over 14 amino acids. The germline V gene has CDR1 SNHLY and CDR2 FYNNEI. Drawing the rest from reference TRBV2 and TRBJ2-2, the complete variable domain is EPEVTQTPSHQVTQMGQEVILRCVPISNHLYFYWYRQILGQKVEFLVSFYNNEISEKSEIFDDQFSVERPDGSNFTLKIRSTKLEDSAMYFCASTRTENTGELFFGEGSRLTVL.

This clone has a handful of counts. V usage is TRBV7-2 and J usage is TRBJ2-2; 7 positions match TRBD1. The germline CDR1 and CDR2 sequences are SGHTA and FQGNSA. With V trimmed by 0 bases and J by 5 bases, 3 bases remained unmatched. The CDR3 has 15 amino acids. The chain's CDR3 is CASSLAGTATGELFF. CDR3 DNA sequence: TGTGCCAGCAGCTTAGCAGGGACAGCAACCGGGGAGCTGTTTTTT.

CDR3 coding DNA: TGTGCCAGCAGCCTCTCAACTAGCGGGAGGAACACCGGGGAGCTGTTTTTT. It encodes CASSLSTSGRNTGELFF. The chain recombines TRBV9 with TRBJ2-2; 11 bases agree with TRBD2. V gave up 4 bases and J gave up 1 base; unmatched junction bases: 6. CDR3 length: 17 amino acids. Germline V gene lookup returns CDR1 SGDLS and CDR2 YYNGEE.

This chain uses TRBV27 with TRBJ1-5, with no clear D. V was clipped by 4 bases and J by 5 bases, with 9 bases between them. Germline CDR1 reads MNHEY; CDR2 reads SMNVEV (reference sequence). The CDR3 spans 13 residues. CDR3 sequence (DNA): TGTGCCAGCAGTTGGCGGGTAGATCAGCCCCAGCATTTT. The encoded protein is CASSWRVDQPQHF.

CDR3 in DNA: TGTGCCAGCAGCCGCCGGGACAGCATAGGGATTAGCGGGGTCTACAATGAGCAGTTCTTC. This codes for CASSRRDSIGISGVYNEQFF. The chain carries TRBV5-4 and TRBJ2-1, with D possibly matching TRBD2 (8 bases). The CDR3 loop spans 20 amino acids. Trimming took 4 bases from V and 3 from J, leaving 29 bases between them. Germline V gives CDR1 SGHNT, CDR2 YYREEE (reference sequence). Complete variable domain (other parts from reference TRBV5-4 and TRBJ2-1): ETGVTQSPTHLIKTRGQQVTLRCSSQSGHNTVSWYQQALGQGPQFIFQYYREEENGRGNFPPRFSGLQFPNYSSELNVNALELDDSALYLCASSRRDSIGISGVYNEQFFGPGTRLTVL.

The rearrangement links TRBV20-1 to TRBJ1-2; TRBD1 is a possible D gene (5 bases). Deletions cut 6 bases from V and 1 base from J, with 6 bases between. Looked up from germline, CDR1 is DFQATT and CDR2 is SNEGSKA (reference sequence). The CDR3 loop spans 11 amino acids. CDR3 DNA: TGCAGTGCCAGGGATAACTATGGCTACACCTTC. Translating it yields CSARDNYGYTF.

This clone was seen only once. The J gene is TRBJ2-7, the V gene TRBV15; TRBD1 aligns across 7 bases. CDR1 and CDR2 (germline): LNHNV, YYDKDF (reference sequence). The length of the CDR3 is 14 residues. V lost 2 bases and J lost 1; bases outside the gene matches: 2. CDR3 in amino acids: CATSRSTGSYEQYF. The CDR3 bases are TGTGCCACCAGCAGATCGACAGGGTCCTACGAGCAGTACTTC.

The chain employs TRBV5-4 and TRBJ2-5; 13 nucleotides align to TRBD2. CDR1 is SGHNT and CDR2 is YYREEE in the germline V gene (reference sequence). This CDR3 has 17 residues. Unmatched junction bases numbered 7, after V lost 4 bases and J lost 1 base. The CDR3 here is CASSVGLAGRFQETQYF. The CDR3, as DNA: TGTGCCAGCAGCGTGGGACTAGCGGGACGTTTCCAAGAGACCCAGTACTTC.

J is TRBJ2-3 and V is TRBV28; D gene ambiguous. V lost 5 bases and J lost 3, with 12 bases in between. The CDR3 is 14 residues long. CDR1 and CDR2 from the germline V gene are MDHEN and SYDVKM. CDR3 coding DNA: TGTGCCAGCAGTGTGGGCCTTGGGACAGATACGCAGTATTTT. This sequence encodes CASSVGLGTDTQYF.

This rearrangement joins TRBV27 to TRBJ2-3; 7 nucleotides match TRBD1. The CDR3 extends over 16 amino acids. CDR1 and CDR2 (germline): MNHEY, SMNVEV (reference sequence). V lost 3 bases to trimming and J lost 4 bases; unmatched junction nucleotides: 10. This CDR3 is CASSFTTGYLADTQYF. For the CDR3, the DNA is TGTGCCAGCAGTTTTACGACAGGGTATCTCGCAGATACGCAGTATTTT.

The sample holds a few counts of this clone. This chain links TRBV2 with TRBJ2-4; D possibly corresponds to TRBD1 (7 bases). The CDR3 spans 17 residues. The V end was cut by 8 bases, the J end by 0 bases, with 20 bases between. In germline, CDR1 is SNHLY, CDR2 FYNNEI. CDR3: CASHEGGQRLAKNIQYF. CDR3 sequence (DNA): TGTGCCAGCCATGAGGGGGGACAGCGTCTAGCCAAAAACATTCAGTACTTC.

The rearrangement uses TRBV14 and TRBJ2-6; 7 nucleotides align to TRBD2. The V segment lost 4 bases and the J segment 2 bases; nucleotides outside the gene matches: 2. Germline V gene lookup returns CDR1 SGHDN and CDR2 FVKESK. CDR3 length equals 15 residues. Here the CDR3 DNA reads TGTGCCAGCAGCCGGAGCGGGGCTGGGGCCAACGTCCTGACTTTC. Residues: CASSRSGAGANVLTF.

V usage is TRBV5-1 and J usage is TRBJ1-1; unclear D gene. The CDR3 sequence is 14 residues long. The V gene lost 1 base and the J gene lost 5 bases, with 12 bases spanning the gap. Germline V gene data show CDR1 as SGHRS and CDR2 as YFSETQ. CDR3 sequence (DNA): TGCGCCAGCAGCTTGATCAGGCGGGATACTGAAGCTTTCTTT. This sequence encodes CASSLIRRDTEAFF.

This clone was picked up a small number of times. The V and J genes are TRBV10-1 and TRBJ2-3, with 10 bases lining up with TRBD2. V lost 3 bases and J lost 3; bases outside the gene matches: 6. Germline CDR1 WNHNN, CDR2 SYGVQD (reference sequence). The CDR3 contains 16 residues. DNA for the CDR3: TGCGCCAGCAGTGAAGATAGCGGGAGGCTAACAGATACGCAGTATTTT. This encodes CASSEDSGRLTDTQYF.

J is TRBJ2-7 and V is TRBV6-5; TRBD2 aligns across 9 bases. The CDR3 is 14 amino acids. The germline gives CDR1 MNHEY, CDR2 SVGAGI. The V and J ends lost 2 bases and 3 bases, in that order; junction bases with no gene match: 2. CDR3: CASSYAGGNYEQYF. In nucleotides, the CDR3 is TGTGCCAGCAGTTACGCGGGAGGGAACTACGAGCAGTACTTC.

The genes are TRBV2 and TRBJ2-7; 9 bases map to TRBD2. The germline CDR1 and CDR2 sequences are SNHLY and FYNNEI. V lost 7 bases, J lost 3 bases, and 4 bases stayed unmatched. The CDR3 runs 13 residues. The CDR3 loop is CASKREVNYEQYF. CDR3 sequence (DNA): TGTGCCAGCAAGCGGGAGGTTAACTACGAGCAGTACTTC. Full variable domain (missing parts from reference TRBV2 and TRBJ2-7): EPEVTQTPSHQVTQMGQEVILRCVPISNHLYFYWYRQILGQKVEFLVSFYNNEISEKSEIFDDQFSVERPDGSNFTLKIRSTKLEDSAMYFCASKREVNYEQYFGPGTRLTVT.

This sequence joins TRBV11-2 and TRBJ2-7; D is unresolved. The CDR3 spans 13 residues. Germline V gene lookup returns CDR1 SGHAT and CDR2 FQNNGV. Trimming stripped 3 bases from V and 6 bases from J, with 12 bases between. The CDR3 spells CASSFGSSSEQYF. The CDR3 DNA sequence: TGTGCCAGCAGCTTTGGAAGTAGCTCCGAGCAGTACTTC.